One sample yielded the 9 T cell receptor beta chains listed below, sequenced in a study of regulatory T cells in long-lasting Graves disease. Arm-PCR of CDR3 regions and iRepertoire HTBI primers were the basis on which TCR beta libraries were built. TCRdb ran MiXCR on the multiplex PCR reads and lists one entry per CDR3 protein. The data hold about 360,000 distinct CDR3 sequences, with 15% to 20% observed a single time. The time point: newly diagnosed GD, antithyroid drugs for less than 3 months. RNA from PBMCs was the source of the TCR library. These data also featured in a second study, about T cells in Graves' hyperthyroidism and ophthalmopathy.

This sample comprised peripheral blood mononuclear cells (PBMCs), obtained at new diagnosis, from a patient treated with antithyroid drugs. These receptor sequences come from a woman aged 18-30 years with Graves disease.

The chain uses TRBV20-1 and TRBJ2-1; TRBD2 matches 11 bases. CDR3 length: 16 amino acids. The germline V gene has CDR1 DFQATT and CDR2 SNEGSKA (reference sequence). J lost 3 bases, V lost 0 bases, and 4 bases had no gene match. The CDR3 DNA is TGCAGTGCTAGAGAAGGGACTAGCGGATTCTACAATGAGCAGTTCTTC. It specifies CSAREGTSGFYNEQFF.

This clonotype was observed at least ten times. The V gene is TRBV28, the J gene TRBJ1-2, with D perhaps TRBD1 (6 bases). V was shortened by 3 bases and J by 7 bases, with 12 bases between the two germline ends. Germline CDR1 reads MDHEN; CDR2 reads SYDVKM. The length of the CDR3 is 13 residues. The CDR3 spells CASSLPGAVGYTF. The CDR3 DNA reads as TGTGCCAGCAGTTTGCCAGGGGCTGTTGGCTACACCTTC.

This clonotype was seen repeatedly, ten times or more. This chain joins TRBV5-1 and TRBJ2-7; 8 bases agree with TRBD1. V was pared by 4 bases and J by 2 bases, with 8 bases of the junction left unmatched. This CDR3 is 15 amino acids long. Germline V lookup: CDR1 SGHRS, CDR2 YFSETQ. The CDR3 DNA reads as TGCGCCAGCAGCGCCCGTTGGGGACAGGCCTACGAGCAGTACTTC. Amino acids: CASSARWGQAYEQYF.

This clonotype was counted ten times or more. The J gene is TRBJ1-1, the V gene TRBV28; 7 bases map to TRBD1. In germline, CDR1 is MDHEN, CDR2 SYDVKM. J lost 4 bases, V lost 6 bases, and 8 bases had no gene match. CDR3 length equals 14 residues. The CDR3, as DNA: TGTGCCAGCAGAGCCCAGAAGGGGGCCACTGAAGCTTTCTTT. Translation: CASRAQKGATEAFF.

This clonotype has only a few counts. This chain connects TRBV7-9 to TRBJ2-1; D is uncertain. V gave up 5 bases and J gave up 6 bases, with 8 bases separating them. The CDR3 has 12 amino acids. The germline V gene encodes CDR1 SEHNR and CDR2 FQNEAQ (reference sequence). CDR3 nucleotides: TGTGCCAGCAGCCTTAAGCCCAATGAGCAGTTCTTC. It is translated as CASSLKPNEQFF.

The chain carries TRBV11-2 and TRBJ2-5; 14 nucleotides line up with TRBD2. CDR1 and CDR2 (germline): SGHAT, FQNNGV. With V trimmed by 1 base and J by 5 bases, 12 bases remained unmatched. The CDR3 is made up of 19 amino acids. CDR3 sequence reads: CASSLVVGGLAGAVETQYF. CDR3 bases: TGTGCCAGCAGCTTAGTTGTGGGGGGACTAGCGGGAGCAGTCGAGACCCAGTACTTC.

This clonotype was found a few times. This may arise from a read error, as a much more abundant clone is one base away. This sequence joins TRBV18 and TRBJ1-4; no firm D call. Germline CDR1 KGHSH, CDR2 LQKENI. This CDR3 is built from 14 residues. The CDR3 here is CASSPLDTNENLFF. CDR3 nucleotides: TGTGCCAGCTCACCACTAGACACTAATGAAAACCTGTTTTTT.

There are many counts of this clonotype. For the CDR3, the DNA is TGCAGTGCTAGTGATCGGAGCCGGTCCTACAATGAGCAGTTCTTC. Its protein is CSASDRSRSYNEQFF. The chain carries TRBV20-1 and TRBJ2-1; D gene ambiguous. Germline CDR1 DFQATT, CDR2 SNEGSKA (reference sequence). This CDR3 has 15 residues. V was cut by 3 bases and J by 1 base, with 13 bases left in between.

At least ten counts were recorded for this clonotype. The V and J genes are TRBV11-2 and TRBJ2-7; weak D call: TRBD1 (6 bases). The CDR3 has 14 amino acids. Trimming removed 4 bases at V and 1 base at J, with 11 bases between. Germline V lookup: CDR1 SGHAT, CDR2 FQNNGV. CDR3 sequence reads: CASSSDSTSYEQYF. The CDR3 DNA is TGTGCCAGCAGCTCGGACAGTACTTCCTACGAGCAGTACTTC.